What follows are 25 T cell receptor beta chains derived from one specimen sequenced in a study of T cell responses to AZD1222 COVID-19 vaccine. Using immunoSEQ multiplex PCR, the repertoire was profiled, and TCRdb retains in-frame clones only, with some absent. This sample has over 85,000 clones, with about 88% found just once. The sequencing used peripheral blood, collected on day 0 of AZD1222 vaccination. The receptors shown here come from an adult in good health.

DNA of the CDR3: TGTGCCAGCAGCGATTGGCGAGCAGATACGCAGTATTTT. The encoded protein is CASSDWRADTQYF. The chain couples TRBV5-4 to TRBJ2-3; no reliable D call. CDR3 size: 13 residues. The V gene's germline CDR1 is SGHNT and CDR2 YYREEE (reference sequence). V lost 4 bases to trimming and J lost 4 bases, with 10 bases between them. The full variable domain, rest sourced from reference TRBV5-4 and TRBJ2-3, is ETGVTQSPTHLIKTRGQQVTLRCSSQSGHNTVSWYQQALGQGPQFIFQYYREEENGRGNFPPRFSGLQFPNYSSELNVNALELDDSALYLCASSDWRADTQYFGPGTRLTVL.

V gene TRBV20-1 combines with J gene TRBJ2-7; a possible D gene is TRBD2 (6 bases). Germline V gene data show CDR1 as DFQATT and CDR2 as SNEGSKA (reference sequence). The germline V and J ends were trimmed by 3 bases and 4 bases, with 13 bases remaining between them. The CDR3 spans 13 residues. The DNA of the CDR3 is TGCAGTGCTAGTTGGGGGGACCTTTACGAGCAGTACTTC. This codes for CSASWGDLYEQYF.

The chain links TRBV30 to TRBJ2-7; a possible D gene is TRBD2 (5 bases). Germline CDR1 reads GTSNPN; CDR2 reads SVGIG (reference sequence). Trimming stripped 4 bases from V and 3 bases from J, with 13 bases between. CDR3 length: 13 amino acids. The CDR3 DNA sequence: TGTGCCTGGACGGCGGCGGGTGGCTACGAGCAGTACTTC. This translates into CAWTAAGGYEQYF. The variable domain in full, completed from reference TRBV30 and TRBJ2-7, reads SQTIHQWPATLVQPVGSPLSLECTVEGTSNPNLYWYRQAAGRGLQLLFYSVGIGQISSEVPQNLSASRPQDRQFILSSKKLLLSDSGFYLCAWTAAGGYEQYFGPGTRLTVT.

This clone appeared once. This sequence joins TRBV7-8 and TRBJ2-1; 8 bases agree with TRBD2. CDR1 and CDR2 (germline): SGHVS, FQNEAQ. V lost 2 bases to trimming and J lost 8 bases; unmatched junction nucleotides: 8. This CDR3 comprises 15 residues. The DNA of the CDR3 is TGTGCCAGCAGCTTACGTACTAGCGGATGGCATGAGCAGTTCTTC. Encoded protein: CASSLRTSGWHEQFF. The full variable domain, its missing parts supplied by reference TRBV7-8 and TRBJ2-1, is GAGVSQSPRYKVAKRGQDVALRCDPISGHVSLFWYQQALGQGPEFLTYFQNEAQLDKSGLPSDRFFAERPEGSVSTLKIQRTQQEDSAVYLCASSLRTSGWHEQFFGPGTRLTVL.

J is TRBJ1-2 and V is TRBV4-3, with a tentative D call TRBD1 (5 bases). This CDR3 region has 12 residues. The ends were cut back, 4 bases at V and 2 bases at J, with 5 bases in the middle. Looked up from germline, CDR1 is LGHNA and CDR2 is YSLEER. The CDR3 DNA sequence: TGCGCCAGCAGCCGGGACAACTATGGCTACACCTTC. Its translation: CASSRDNYGYTF.

The J gene is TRBJ2-1, the V gene TRBV7-3, with 10 positions matching TRBD2. Trimming took 2 bases from V and 8 from J; bases not matched to a gene: 9. The CDR3 has 16 residues. Per the germline V gene, CDR1 is SGHTA and CDR2 is FQGTGA. The CDR3 DNA is TGTGCCAGCAGCTTAGGAGCGGGAGGGGGAATTGATGAGCAGTTCTTC. Translation: CASSLGAGGGIDEQFF.

The chain has TRBV9 and TRBJ1-1, with 9 bases that match TRBD1. In germline, CDR1 is SGDLS, CDR2 YYNGEE. The V gene end was trimmed by 3 bases and the J gene end by 1 base; junction bases not matched to a gene: 7. The CDR3 covers 16 residues. CDR3 protein: CASSAWPGQGNTEAFF. CDR3 DNA sequence: TGTGCCAGCAGCGCGTGGCCGGGACAGGGGAACACTGAAGCTTTCTTT.

The chain joins TRBV4-2 to TRBJ1-4, with 9 bases lining up with TRBD1. V shed 4 bases and J 7 bases; nucleotides not matched to a gene: 10. In germline, CDR1 is LGHNA, CDR2 YNFKEQ. This CDR3 spans 16 amino acids. CDR3: CASSRDQTGGGEKLFF. In DNA, the CDR3 is TGTGCCAGCAGCCGGGACCAGACAGGGGGAGGTGAAAAACTGTTTTTT.

The rearrangement links TRBV19 to TRBJ2-6, with unresolved D. Looked up from germline, CDR1 is LNHDA and CDR2 is SQIVND (reference sequence). V was cut by 7 bases and J by 0 bases, with 10 bases left in between. The CDR3 runs 15 residues. The CDR3 nucleotides are TGTGCCAGTATAGGGCAGGCCTCTGGGGCCAACGTCCTGACTTTC. Protein product: CASIGQASGANVLTF.

This clone showed up just once. V gene TRBV9 combines with J gene TRBJ2-3, with D perhaps TRBD1 or TRBD2 (6 bases each). Deletions cut 0 bases from V and 4 bases from J, with 12 bases between. Germline-derived CDR1 and CDR2 are SGDLS and YYNGEE. The CDR3 has 15 residues. As DNA, the CDR3 is TGTGCCAGCAGCGTAGAAGGGGGAGGCGCAGATACGCAGTATTTT. Protein sequence: CASSVEGGGADTQYF.

The V gene is TRBV2, the J gene TRBJ2-1; tentative D call: TRBD1 (5 bases). V lost 6 bases and J 4 bases, leaving 7 bases between the germline ends. The CDR3 sequence is 12 residues long. Germline V gene data show CDR1 as SNHLY and CDR2 as FYNNEI. CDR3 region: CASRGPYNEQFF. CDR3 DNA: TGTGCCAGCAGGGGGCCATACAATGAGCAGTTCTTC.

This clone has only a few counts. In DNA form, the CDR3 reads TGTGCCAGTAGTAGGACAGCTAAAGCCTCCTACGAGCAGTACTTC. Its translation is CASSRTAKASYEQYF. This chain joins TRBV19 and TRBJ2-7, with a possible D match to TRBD1 (6 bases). The CDR3 contains 15 residues. Germline values: CDR1 LNHDA, CDR2 SQIVND (reference sequence). The V gene lost 4 bases and the J gene lost 0 bases, with 13 bases spanning the gap.

This chain connects TRBV19 to TRBJ1-1; D is undetermined. The CDR3 extends over 13 amino acids. Germline V CDR1 and CDR2: LNHDA, SQIVND (reference sequence). V was trimmed by 5 bases and J by 3 bases, leaving 10 bases between them. CDR3 sequence: CASSEWPDTEAFF. Here the CDR3 DNA reads TGTGCCAGTAGTGAATGGCCAGACACTGAAGCTTTCTTT. Filled out from reference TRBV19 and TRBJ1-1, the complete variable domain reads DGGITQSPKYLFRKEGQNVTLSCEQNLNHDAMYWYRQDPGQGLRLIYYSQIVNDFQKGDIAEGYSVSREKKESFPLTVTSAQKNPTAFYLCASSEWPDTEAFFGQGTRLTVV.

This chain joins TRBV28 and TRBJ2-7; D possibly matches TRBD1 or TRBD2 (5 bases each). CDR1 and CDR2 from the germline V gene are MDHEN and SYDVKM. V lost 5 bases and J 2 bases, leaving 16 bases between the germline ends. The CDR3 loop spans 15 amino acids. The CDR3 loop reads CASSISGTGPYEQYF. The CDR3 DNA follows: TGTGCCAGCAGTATCTCCGGGACGGGCCCCTACGAGCAGTACTTC.

The genes are TRBV28 and TRBJ1-5; D gene unclear. Trimming left V 5 bases short and J 0 bases short, with 14 bases between. Germline lookup yields CDR1 MDHEN and CDR2 SYDVKM. CDR3 length: 16 residues. This chain's CDR3 is CASSRHSRRSNQPQHF. Written as DNA, the CDR3 is TGTGCCAGCAGTAGACACTCCAGACGTAGCAATCAGCCCCAGCATTTT.

Worth noting for this clone: Other DNA sequences from this sample encode an identical CDR3 as well. The V call is TRBV28, the J call TRBJ1-5; D unclear. The ends were cut back, 8 bases at V and 2 bases at J, with 7 bases in the middle. From germline, CDR1 is MDHEN and CDR2 SYDVKM. The CDR3 is 12 residues long. Here the CDR3 reads CASSTGNQPQHF. The CDR3 bases are TGTGCCAGCTCTACGGGCAATCAGCCCCAGCATTTT.

V usage is TRBV6-2 or TRBV6-3 and J usage is TRBJ2-7; 7 bases fit TRBD2. The CDR3 extends over 15 amino acids. Trimming at V came to 2 bases and at J to 3 bases, leaving 7 bases not matched to a gene. Germline-derived CDR1 and CDR2 are MNHEY and SVGEGT. The CDR3 DNA reads TGTGCCAGCAGTTACCAACGAGGGGAGGGCTACGAGCAGTACTTC. Translating it yields CASSYQRGEGYEQYF.

The genes are TRBV11-2 and TRBJ2-7, with D maybe TRBD1 (6 bases). CDR3 length equals 14 residues. The V gene lost 0 bases and the J gene lost 9 bases, with 15 bases spanning the gap. Germline CDR1 SGHAT, CDR2 FQNNGV. The CDR3 here is CASSLEGRGRSQYF. The CDR3 region has the DNA TGTGCCAGCAGCTTAGAGGGCAGGGGAAGATCGCAGTACTTC.

The chain recombines TRBV2 with TRBJ1-5; D call uncertain. CDR3 size: 14 residues. Germline lookup yields CDR1 SNHLY and CDR2 FYNNEI. V was shortened by 1 base and J by 9 bases, with 13 bases between the two germline ends. The CDR3, as DNA: TGTGCCAGCAGTGAAGATCGGTCCCCTCGGCCCCAGCATTTT. It encodes CASSEDRSPRPQHF.

The genes are TRBV7-9 and TRBJ2-5; D not resolved. The germline V gene encodes CDR1 SEHNR and CDR2 FQNEAQ (reference sequence). This CDR3 comprises 14 residues. With 6 bases removed from V and 5 bases from J, the gap between germline ends came to 16 bases. The CDR3 nucleotides are TGTGCCAGCAGTCCTCCCGGCGCCCTGGAGACCCAGTACTTC. It codes for CASSPPGALETQYF.

V is TRBV28 and J is TRBJ1-2, with TRBD1 matching over 7 bases. CDR1 is MDHEN and CDR2 is SYDVKM in the germline V gene. This CDR3 is 14 amino acids long. Trimming cost V 6 bases and J 0 bases; bases outside gene matches: 4. The CDR3 bases are TGTGCCAGCAGATACAGGGGATCTAACTATGGCTACACCTTC. Translating gives CASRYRGSNYGYTF.

The gene calls are TRBV28 and TRBJ1-3, with a weak D call TRBD1 (5 bases). V dropped 8 bases and J dropped 0 bases, with 11 bases sitting between them. There are 14 residues in the CDR3. The germline V gene has CDR1 MDHEN and CDR2 SYDVKM. CDR3 residues: CASLGAFSGNTIYF. In DNA form, the CDR3 reads TGTGCCAGCTTAGGGGCATTCTCTGGAAACACCATATATTTT.

This clone has just one count. V gene TRBV5-1 combines with J gene TRBJ2-7, with TRBD1 identical over 7 bases. This CDR3 is 15 amino acids long. Trimming removed 1 base from V and 3 bases from J; junction bases left unmatched: 7. The germline gives CDR1 SGHRS, CDR2 YFSETQ. The CDR3 bases are TGCGCCAGCAGCTTGTCGGGGACAGACCTCTACGAGCAGTACTTC. Translated, it gives CASSLSGTDLYEQYF.

The genes are TRBV30 and TRBJ2-7, with D perhaps TRBD2 (6 bases). The V end was cut by 4 bases, the J end by 4 bases, with 11 bases between. CDR1 and CDR2 (germline): GTSNPN, SVGIG (reference sequence). The CDR3 is 12 residues long. CDR3 protein: CAWTREAYEQYF. CDR3 sequence (DNA): TGTGCCTGGACAAGGGAGGCTTACGAGCAGTACTTC.

This clone was seen once. The chain joins TRBV5-1 to TRBJ2-1; D may be TRBD1 or TRBD2 (6 bases each). The germline gives CDR1 SGHRS, CDR2 YFSETQ. Trimming cost V 0 bases and J 5 bases, with 12 bases left between them. The CDR3 is 15 residues long. The CDR3 bases are TGCGCCAGCAGCTTGGCGGGGGCCGGGAACAATGAGCAGTTCTTC. Protein sequence: CASSLAGAGNNEQFF.